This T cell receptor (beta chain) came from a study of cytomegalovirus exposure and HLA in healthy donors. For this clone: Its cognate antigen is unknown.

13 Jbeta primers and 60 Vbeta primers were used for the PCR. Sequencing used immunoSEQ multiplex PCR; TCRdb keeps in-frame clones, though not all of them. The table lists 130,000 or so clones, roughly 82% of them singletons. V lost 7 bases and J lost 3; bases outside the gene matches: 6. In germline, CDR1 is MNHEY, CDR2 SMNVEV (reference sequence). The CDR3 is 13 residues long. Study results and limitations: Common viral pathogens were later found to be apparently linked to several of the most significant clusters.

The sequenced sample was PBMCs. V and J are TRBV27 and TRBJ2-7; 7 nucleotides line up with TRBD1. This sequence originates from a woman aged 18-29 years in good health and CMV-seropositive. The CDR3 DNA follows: TGTGCCAGCAAGCGACAGGGTAACTACGAGCAGTACTTC. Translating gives CASKRQGNYEQYF.